A single sample is the source of the 5 T cell receptor beta chains below, sequenced in a study of CD8+ T cells in alopecia areata. Extraction of RNA preceded its reverse transcription into cDNA, which served as the sequencing template. Libraries were prepared by immunoSEQ multiplex PCR; TCRdb keeps only in-frame clonotypes and omits some of them. Seen here are around 120,000 clones, 47% observed once, and the top ten hold more than 9%. Sample: NKG2D-low CD8+ T cells sorted from blood. The receptors come from a human donor with alopecia areata.

This clone showed up just once. Other DNA sequences in this specimen translate into the identical CDR3. V gene TRBV30 combines with J gene TRBJ2-7; no firm D call. CDR1 is GTSNPN, CDR2 SVGIG, per germline (reference sequence). Trimming left V 3 bases short and J 2 bases short, with 11 bases between. CDR3 length: 13 amino acids. The CDR3 sequence is CAWSDSGPYEQYF. Written as DNA, the CDR3 is TGTGCCTGGAGCGACTCGGGCCCCTACGAGCAGTACTTC.

This sequence joins TRBV29-1 and TRBJ2-7; D is possibly TRBD1 or TRBD2 (5 bases each). The length of the CDR3 is 13 residues. Germline CDR1 reads SQVTM; CDR2 reads ANQGSEA. V lost 3 bases to trimming and J lost 3 bases, with 12 bases between them. The CDR3 here is CSVEDGGGYEQYF. In DNA form, the CDR3 reads TGCAGCGTTGAGGACGGTGGGGGCTACGAGCAGTACTTC.

The chain couples TRBV29-1 to TRBJ2-4, with D perhaps matching TRBD1 or TRBD2 (5 bases each). The CDR3 loop spans 15 amino acids. Looked up from germline, CDR1 is SQVTM and CDR2 is ANQGSEA. V lost 4 bases and J 3 bases, leaving 16 bases between the germline ends. This CDR3 is CSVVWGSSGKNIQYF. The DNA of the CDR3 is TGCAGCGTTGTGTGGGGGTCAAGTGGCAAAAACATTCAGTACTTC.

The chain is built from TRBV29-1 and TRBJ1-2; maybe TRBD1 (6 bases). The CDR3 length is 13 residues. The V and J ends lost 6 bases and 6 bases respectively, with 17 bases between them. Germline lookup yields CDR1 SQVTM and CDR2 ANQGSEA. CDR3 coding DNA: TGCAGCGTCCCGGGGGGGGGCGAAGATGGCTACACCTTC. This encodes CSVPGGGEDGYTF.

The chain has TRBV23-1 and TRBJ2-1, with unresolved D. TRBV23-1 is noted as an ORF with a role that remains uncertain. CDR3 length: 11 residues. V dropped 6 bases and J dropped 11 bases, with 11 bases sitting between them. The CDR3 DNA sequence: TGCGCCAGCAGGCAAGTCGGACAGCAGTTCTTC. Protein sequence: CASRQVGQQFF.